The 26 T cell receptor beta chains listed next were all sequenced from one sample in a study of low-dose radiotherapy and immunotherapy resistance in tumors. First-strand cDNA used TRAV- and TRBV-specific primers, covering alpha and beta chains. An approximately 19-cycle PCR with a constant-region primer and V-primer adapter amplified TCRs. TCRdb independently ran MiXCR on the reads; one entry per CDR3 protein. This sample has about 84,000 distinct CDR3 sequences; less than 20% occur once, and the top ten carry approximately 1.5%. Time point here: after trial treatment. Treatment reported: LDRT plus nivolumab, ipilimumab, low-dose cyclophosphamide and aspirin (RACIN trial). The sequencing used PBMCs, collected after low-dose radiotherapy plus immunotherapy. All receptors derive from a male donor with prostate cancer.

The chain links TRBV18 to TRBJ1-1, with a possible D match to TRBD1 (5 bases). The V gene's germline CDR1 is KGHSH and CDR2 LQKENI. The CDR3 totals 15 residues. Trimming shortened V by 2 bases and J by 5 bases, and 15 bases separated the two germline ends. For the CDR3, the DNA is TGTGCCAGCTCACCAGGAATGCAGGGTTTTACTGAAGCTTTCTTT. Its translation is CASSPGMQGFTEAFF.

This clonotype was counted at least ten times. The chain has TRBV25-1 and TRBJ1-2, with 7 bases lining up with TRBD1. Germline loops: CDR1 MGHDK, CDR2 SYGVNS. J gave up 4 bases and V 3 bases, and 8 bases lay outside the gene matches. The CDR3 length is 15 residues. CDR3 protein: CASSDGQVDGYGYTF. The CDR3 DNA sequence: TGTGCCAGCAGTGACGGACAGGTGGATGGCTATGGCTACACCTTC.

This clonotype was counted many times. DNA of the CDR3: TGTGCCACCAGTGATGGGACCCTGGGGAATCAGCCCCAGCATTTT. As protein: CATSDGTLGNQPQHF. The chain employs TRBV24-1 and TRBJ1-5, with D possibly being TRBD1 (5 bases). Germline V lookup: CDR1 KGHDR, CDR2 SFDVKD. This CDR3 spans 15 amino acids. Trimming left V 3 bases short and J 4 bases short, with 12 bases between.

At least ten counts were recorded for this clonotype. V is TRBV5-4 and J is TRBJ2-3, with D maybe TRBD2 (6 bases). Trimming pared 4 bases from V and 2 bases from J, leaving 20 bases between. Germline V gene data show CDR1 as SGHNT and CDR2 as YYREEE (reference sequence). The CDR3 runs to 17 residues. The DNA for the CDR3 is TGTGCCAGCAGCATCGGTAGTAGCGGAATAATCACAGATACGCAGTATTTT. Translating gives CASSIGSSGIITDTQYF.

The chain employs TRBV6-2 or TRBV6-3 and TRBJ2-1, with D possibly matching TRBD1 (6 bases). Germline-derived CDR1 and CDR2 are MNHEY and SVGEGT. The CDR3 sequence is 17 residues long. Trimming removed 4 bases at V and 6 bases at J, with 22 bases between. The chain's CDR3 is CASSSNLRGRPANEQFF. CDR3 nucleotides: TGTGCCAGCAGTTCAAACCTCAGGGGACGCCCGGCCAATGAGCAGTTCTTC.

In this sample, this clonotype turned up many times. CDR3 loop: CASSQSQRETQYF. The DNA of the CDR3 is TGCGCCAGCAGTCAATCTCAGAGAGAGACCCAGTACTTC. J is TRBJ2-5 and V is TRBV23-1; D uncertain. TRBV23-1 belongs to the ORF category, with a function that is uncertain. V lost 0 bases and J 4 bases, leaving 6 bases between the germline ends. The CDR3 covers 13 residues.

The CDR3 loop is CASGLNLAGGSTDTQYF. DNA of the CDR3: TGTGCTAGTGGTTTAAACTTAGCGGGAGGCAGCACAGATACGCAGTATTTT. This sequence joins TRBV12-5 and TRBJ2-3; 10 positions agree with TRBD2. Trimming took 3 bases from V and 0 from J; bases not matched to a gene: 6. There are 17 residues in the CDR3. Looked up from germline, CDR1 is LGHNT and CDR2 is FRNRAP.

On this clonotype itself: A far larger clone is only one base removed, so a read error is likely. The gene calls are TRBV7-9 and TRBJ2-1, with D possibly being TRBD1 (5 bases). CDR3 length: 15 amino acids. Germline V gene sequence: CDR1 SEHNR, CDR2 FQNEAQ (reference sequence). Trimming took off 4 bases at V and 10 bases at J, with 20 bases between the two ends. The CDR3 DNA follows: TGTGCCAGCAGCTCGGCGACAGTGCAGCTTTACGAGCAGTTCTTC. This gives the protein CASSSATVQLYEQFF. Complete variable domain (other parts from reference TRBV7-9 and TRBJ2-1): DTGVSQNPRHKITKRGQNVTFRCDPISEHNRLYWYRQTLGQGPEFLTYFQNEAQLEKSRLLSDRFSAERPKGSFSTLEIQRTEQGDSAMYLCASSSATVQLYEQFFGPGTRLTVL.

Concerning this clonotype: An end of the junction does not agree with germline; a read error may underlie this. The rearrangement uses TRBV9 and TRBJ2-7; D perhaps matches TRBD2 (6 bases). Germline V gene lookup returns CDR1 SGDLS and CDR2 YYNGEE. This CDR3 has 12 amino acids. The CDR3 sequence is CASSLGGYEQCF. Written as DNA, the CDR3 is TGTGCCAGCAGCTTGGGGGGATACGAGCAGTGCTTC.

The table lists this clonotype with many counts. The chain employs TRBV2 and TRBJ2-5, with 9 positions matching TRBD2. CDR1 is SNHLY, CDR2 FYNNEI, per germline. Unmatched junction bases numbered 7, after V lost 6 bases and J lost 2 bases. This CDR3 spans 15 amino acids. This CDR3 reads CASSRKSGGQETQYF. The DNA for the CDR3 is TGTGCCAGCAGCCGCAAGAGCGGGGGGCAAGAGACCCAGTACTTC.

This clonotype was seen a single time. As DNA, the CDR3 is TGTGCCACCAGAAAAGGGAAGGTCACAGATACGCAGTATTTT. Translated: CATRKGKVTDTQYF. The chain has TRBV24-1 and TRBJ2-3; D ambiguous. Trimming left V 7 bases short and J 2 bases short, with 12 bases between. This CDR3 has 14 residues. The germline V gene encodes CDR1 KGHDR and CDR2 SFDVKD.

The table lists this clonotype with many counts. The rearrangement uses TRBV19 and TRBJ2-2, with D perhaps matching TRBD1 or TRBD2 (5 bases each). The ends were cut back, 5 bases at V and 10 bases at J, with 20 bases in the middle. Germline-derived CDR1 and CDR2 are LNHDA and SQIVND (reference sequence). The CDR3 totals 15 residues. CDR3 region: CASSGNWDGGQELFF. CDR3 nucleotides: TGTGCCAGTAGTGGAAACTGGGACGGTGGACAGGAGCTGTTTTTT. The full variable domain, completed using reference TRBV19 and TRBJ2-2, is DGGITQSPKYLFRKEGQNVTLSCEQNLNHDAMYWYRQDPGQGLRLIYYSQIVNDFQKGDIAEGYSVSREKKESFPLTVTSAQKNPTAFYLCASSGNWDGGQELFFGEGSRLTVL.

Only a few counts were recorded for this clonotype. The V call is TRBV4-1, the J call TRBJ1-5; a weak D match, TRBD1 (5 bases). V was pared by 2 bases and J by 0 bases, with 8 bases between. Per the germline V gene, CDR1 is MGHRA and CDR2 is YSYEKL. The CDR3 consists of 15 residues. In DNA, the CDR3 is TGCGCCAGCAGCCAAACAGGATCTAGCAATCAGCCCCAGCATTTT. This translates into CASSQTGSSNQPQHF.

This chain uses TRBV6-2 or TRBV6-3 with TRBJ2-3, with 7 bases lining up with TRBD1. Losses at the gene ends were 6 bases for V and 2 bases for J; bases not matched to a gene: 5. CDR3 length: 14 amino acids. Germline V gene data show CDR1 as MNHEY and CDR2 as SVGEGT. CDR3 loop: CASRVGQYTDTQYF. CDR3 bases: TGTGCCAGCAGAGTGGGACAGTACACAGATACGCAGTATTTT.

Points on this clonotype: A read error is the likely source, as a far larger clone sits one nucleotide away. The CDR3 DNA is TGTGCCAGCAGCCCCCGGGACAGTCGAGCGTCCTACGAGCAGTTCTTC. Translated: CASSPRDSRASYEQFF. The chain joins TRBV5-8 to TRBJ2-1; 7 bases map to TRBD1. The CDR3 sequence is 16 residues long. Trimming cost V 4 bases and J 10 bases; bases outside gene matches: 17. Germline CDR1 SGHTS, CDR2 YDEGEE.

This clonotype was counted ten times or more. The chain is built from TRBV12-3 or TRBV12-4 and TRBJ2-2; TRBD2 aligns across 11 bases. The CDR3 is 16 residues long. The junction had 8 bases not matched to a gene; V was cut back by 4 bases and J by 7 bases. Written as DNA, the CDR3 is TGTGCCAGCAGTTCCGTAGCGGGAGGGCCGGGCGGGGAGCTGTTTTTT. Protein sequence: CASSSVAGGPGGELFF.

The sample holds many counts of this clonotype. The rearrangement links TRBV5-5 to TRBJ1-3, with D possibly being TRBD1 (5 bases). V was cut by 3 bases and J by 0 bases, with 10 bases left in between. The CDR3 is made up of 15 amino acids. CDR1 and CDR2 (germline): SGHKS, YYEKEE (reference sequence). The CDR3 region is CASSWGGGSGNTIYF. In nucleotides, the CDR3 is TGTGCCAGCAGCTGGGGGGGTGGCTCTGGAAACACCATATATTTT.

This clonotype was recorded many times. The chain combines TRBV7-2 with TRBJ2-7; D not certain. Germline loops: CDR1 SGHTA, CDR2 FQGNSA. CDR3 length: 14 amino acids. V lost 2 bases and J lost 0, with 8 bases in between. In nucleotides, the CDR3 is TGTGCCAGCAGCTTACCCGGACCCTCCTACGAGCAGTACTTC. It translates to CASSLPGPSYEQYF.

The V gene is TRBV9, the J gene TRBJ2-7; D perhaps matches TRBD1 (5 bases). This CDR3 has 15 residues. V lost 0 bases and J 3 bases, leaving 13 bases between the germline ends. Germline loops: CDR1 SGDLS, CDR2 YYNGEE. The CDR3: CASSVGQTTHYEQYF. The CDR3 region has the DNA TGTGCCAGCAGCGTAGGACAGACCACTCACTACGAGCAGTACTTC.

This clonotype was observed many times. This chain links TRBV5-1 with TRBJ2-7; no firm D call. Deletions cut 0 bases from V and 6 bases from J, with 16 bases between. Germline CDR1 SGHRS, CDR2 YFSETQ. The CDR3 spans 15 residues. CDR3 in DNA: TGCGCCAGCAGCTTGGGTCACACTGACTCAGGCGAGCAGTACTTC. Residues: CASSLGHTDSGEQYF.

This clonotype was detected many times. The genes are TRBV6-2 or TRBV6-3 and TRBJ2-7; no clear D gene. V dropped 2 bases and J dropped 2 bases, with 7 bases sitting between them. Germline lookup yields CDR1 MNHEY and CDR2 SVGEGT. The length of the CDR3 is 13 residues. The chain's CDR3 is CASSYLAPYEQYF. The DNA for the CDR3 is TGTGCCAGCAGTTACCTGGCCCCCTACGAGCAGTACTTC.

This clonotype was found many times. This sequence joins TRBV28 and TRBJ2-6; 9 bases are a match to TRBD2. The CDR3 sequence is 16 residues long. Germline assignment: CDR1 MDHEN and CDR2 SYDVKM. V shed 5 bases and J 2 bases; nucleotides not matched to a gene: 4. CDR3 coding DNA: TGTGCCAGCAGTGCGGGAGGGGGGACTGGGGCCAACGTCCTGACTTTC. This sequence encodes CASSAGGGTGANVLTF. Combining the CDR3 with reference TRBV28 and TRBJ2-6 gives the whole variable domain DVKVTQSSRYLVKRTGEKVFLECVQDMDHENMFWYRQDPGLGLRLIYFSYDVKMKEKGDIPEGYSVSREKKERFSLILESASTNQTSMYLCASSAGGGTGANVLTFGAGSRLTVL.

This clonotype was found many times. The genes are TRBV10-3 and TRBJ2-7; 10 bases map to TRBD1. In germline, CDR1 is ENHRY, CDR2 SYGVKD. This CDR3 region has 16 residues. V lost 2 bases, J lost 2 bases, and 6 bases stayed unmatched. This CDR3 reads CAISEPGQGTPYEQYF. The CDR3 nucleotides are TGTGCCATCAGTGAGCCGGGACAGGGGACCCCCTACGAGCAGTACTTC.

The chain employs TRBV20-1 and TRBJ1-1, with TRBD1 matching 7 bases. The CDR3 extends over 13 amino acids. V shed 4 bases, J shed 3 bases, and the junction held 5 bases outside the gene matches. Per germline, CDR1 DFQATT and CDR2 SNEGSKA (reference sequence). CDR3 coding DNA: TGCAGTGCTATTCCAAGGGGGCACACTGAAGCTTTCTTT. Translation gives CSAIPRGHTEAFF.

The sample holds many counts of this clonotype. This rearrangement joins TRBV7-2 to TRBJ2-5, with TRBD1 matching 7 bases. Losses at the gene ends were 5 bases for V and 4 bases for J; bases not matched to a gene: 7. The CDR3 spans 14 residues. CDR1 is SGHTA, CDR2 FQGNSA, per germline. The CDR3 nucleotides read TGTGCCAGCAGCACTCGACAGGGAAGAGAGACCCAGTACTTC. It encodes CASSTRQGRETQYF. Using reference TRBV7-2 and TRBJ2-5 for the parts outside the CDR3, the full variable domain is GAGVSQSPSNKVTEKGKDVELRCDPISGHTALYWYRQSLGQGLEFLIYFQGNSAPDKSGLPSDRFSAERTGGSVSTLTIQRTQQEDSAVYLCASSTRQGRETQYFGPGTRLLVL.

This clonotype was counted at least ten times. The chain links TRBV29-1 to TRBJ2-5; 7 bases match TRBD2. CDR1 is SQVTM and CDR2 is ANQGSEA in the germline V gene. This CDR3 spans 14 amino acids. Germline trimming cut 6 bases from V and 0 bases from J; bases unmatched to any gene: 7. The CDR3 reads CSVKRGGNQETQYF. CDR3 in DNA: TGCAGCGTCAAGAGGGGAGGGAACCAAGAGACCCAGTACTTC.